The rows below give T cell receptor beta chains drawn from one sample of a study of response to subunit inactivated influenza vaccine. TCRdb itself ran the RT-PCR reads through MiXCR, one entry per CDR3 protein. This table holds over 400,000 distinct CDR3 sequences, 10% to 15% found once. The sample here was PBMCs from blood, taken more than 35 days after vaccination. The origin of the receptors is a man over 45 who received an inactivated influenza vaccine. Each CDR3 is given with its conserved first and last residue. A D gene is named only where the DNA matches it firmly. Clone size is not always given. Where it is, it says once, few, many or a class for expanded clones.

clone_size	v_call	j_call	d_call	cdr3_aa	cdr3_nt
.	TRBV11-2	TRBJ2-7	.	CASSLDRGEQYF	TGTGCCAGCAGCTTGGACCGGGGCGAGCAGTACTTC
.	TRBV24-1	TRBJ2-2	.	CPTGRGGDTGELFF	TGTCCCACCGGACGGGGAGGAGACACCGGGGAGCTGTTTTTT
many	TRBV15	TRBJ2-5	TRBD2	CATSSWTSGDLYF	TGTGCCACCAGCAGCTGGACTAGCGGGGATCTGTACTTC
.	TRBV19	TRBJ1-5	.	CASGPQGNQPQHF	TGTGCCAGCGGGCCGCAGGGCAATCAGCCCCAGCATTTT
many	TRBV10-3	TRBJ2-1	TRBD2	CAISEGTSGGDEQFF	TGTGCCATCAGTGAGGGGACTAGCGGAGGGGATGAGCAGTTCTTC
.	TRBV25-1	TRBJ1-2	.	CASSGGQRDGYTF	TGTGCCAGCAGTGGAGGACAGAGAGATGGCTACACCTTC
many	TRBV29-1	TRBJ2-1	.	CSQTIYNEQFF	TGCAGCCAGACCATTTACAATGAGCAGTTCTTC
.	TRBV20-1	TRBJ1-5	TRBD1	CSARGYQGVNGNQPQHF	TGCAGTGCTAGGGGGTATCAGGGGGTAAACGGCAATCAGCCCCAGCATTTT
.	TRBV3-1	TRBJ2-3	.	CASSQSMTDTQYF	TGTGCCAGCAGCCAATCTATGACAGATACGCAGTATTTT
.	TRBV12-3/TRBV12-4	TRBJ1-5	.	CASSWESHQPQHF	TGTGCCAGCAGTTGGGAGAGCCATCAGCCCCAGCATTTT
.	TRBV10-3	TRBJ2-7	.	CAIRRLGSHEQYF	TGTGCCATCAGGAGACTTGGTTCCCACGAGCAGTACTTC
.	TRBV11-2	TRBJ2-1	.	CASRRQASEQFF	TGTGCCAGCAGGAGGCAGGCGTCTGAGCAGTTCTTC
.	TRBV12-3/TRBV12-4	TRBJ2-2	.	CASSLASRRGELFF	TGTGCCAGCAGTTTAGCGTCAAGGAGAGGGGAGCTGTTTTTT
few	TRBV6-2/TRBV6-3	TRBJ2-1	.	CASSSGVSAPFSYNEQFF	TGTGCCAGCAGTTCGGGGGTAAGCGCACCGTTTTCCTACAATGAGCAGTTCTTC
.	TRBV5-1	TRBJ1-1	.	CASSLSTTNTEAFF	TGCGCCAGCAGCTTGTCGACAACGAACACTGAAGCTTTCTTT
.	TRBV4-2	TRBJ2-3	TRBD2	CASSQDWERGGTDTQYF	TGTGCCAGCAGCCAAGATTGGGAGCGGGGGGGGACAGATACGCAGTATTTT
.	TRBV5-1	TRBJ1-1	.	CASSLGGFREAFF	TGCGCCAGCAGCCTCGGAGGCTTTCGGGAAGCTTTCTTT
few	TRBV7-3	TRBJ2-1	TRBD2	CASSLKRTSGSRDEQFF	TGTGCCAGCAGCCTTAAGAGGACTAGCGGGAGTAGGGATGAGCAGTTCTTC
few	TRBV3-1	TRBJ2-3	.	CASSSSGGADTQYF	TGTGCCAGCAGCTCATCAGGCGGCGCGGATACGCAGTATTTT
.	TRBV5-1	TRBJ1-4	TRBD1	CASSSDGQGNEKLFF	TGCGCCAGCAGCTCGGACGGACAGGGGAATGAAAAACTGTTTTTT
.	TRBV12-3/TRBV12-4	TRBJ1-1	.	CASSLALTGTEAFF	TGTGCCAGCAGTTTAGCCCTTACAGGCACTGAAGCTTTCTTT
few	TRBV29-1	TRBJ2-5	.	CSVRSRQSQETQYF	TGCAGCGTCCGATCCCGACAGAGCCAAGAGACCCAGTACTTC
.	TRBV20-1	TRBJ1-5	.	CSASGRDNQPQHF	TGCAGTGCTAGCGGGCGGGACAATCAGCCCCAGCATTTT
many	TRBV7-2	TRBJ2-7	.	CASSRDNYEQYF	TGTGCCAGCAGCCGGGACAACTACGAGCAGTACTTC